This entry lists 22 T cell receptor beta chains sequenced from one sample in a study of CD8 T cells in ankylosing spondylitis. Notes on the study in general: Ankylosing spondylitis blood seemed to carry a telltale TCR beta motif made of several highly homologous variants.

The antigens these receptors bind are not known. TCRdb itself ran the 5' RACE reads through MiXCR, one entry per CDR3 protein. In the table there are under 850,000 distinct CDR3 sequences, roughly 20% of which are singletons. The sample comprised blood, either unsorted or a sorted T cell fraction (not recorded which). These receptors originate from a male donor with ankylosing spondylitis.

The chain joins TRBV7-9 to TRBJ1-2; D remains ambiguous. Germline CDR1 reads SEHNR; CDR2 reads FQNEAQ (reference sequence). V shed 3 bases and J shed 2 bases, with 7 bases lying between them. The CDR3 covers 13 residues. The CDR3: CASSFSDNYGYTF. Written as DNA, the CDR3 is TGTGCCAGCAGCTTTTCGGACAACTATGGCTACACCTTC. The full variable domain, rest sourced from reference TRBV7-9 and TRBJ1-2, is DTGVSQNPRHKITKRGQNVTFRCDPISEHNRLYWYRQTLGQGPEFLTYFQNEAQLEKSRLLSDRFSAERPKGSFSTLEIQRTEQGDSAMYLCASSFSDNYGYTFGSGTRLTVV.

The CDR3 DNA sequence: TGTGCCAGCAGCTTAGGACCCCCCGCTCTGAACACTGAAGCTTTCTTT. This encodes CASSLGPPALNTEAFF. This chain links TRBV7-6 with TRBJ1-1; no clear D. From germline, CDR1 is SGHVS and CDR2 FNYEAQ. The CDR3 sequence is 16 residues long. V lost 1 base to trimming and J lost 0 bases, with 12 bases between them.

In this sample, this clonotype turned up a few times. The chain has TRBV12-3 or TRBV12-4 and TRBJ2-7, with 12 bases identical to TRBD2. This CDR3 region has 15 residues. V shed 6 bases, J shed 2 bases, and the junction held 5 bases outside the gene matches. The CDR3 nucleotides are TGTGCCAGCAGGTCTAGCGGGAGGGGGGCCTACGAGCAGTACTTC. Residues: CASRSSGRGAYEQYF.

The chain is built from TRBV4-1 and TRBJ2-1; D may correspond to TRBD1 or TRBD2 (5 bases each). This CDR3 is built from 14 residues. V lost 0 bases to trimming and J lost 5 bases, with 8 bases between them. Germline V CDR1 and CDR2: MGHRA, YSYEKL. The CDR3 spells CASSQEGRDNEQFF. The CDR3 DNA follows: TGCGCCAGCAGCCAAGAGGGACGGGACAATGAGCAGTTCTTC.

The rearrangement links TRBV20-1 to TRBJ2-7; no firm D call. V was clipped by 3 bases and J by 3 bases, with 6 bases between them. Per the germline V gene, CDR1 is DFQATT and CDR2 is SNEGSKA (reference sequence). The length of the CDR3 is 11 residues. CDR3 sequence: CSASSYYEQYF. CDR3 in DNA: TGCAGTGCTAGCAGCTACTACGAGCAGTACTTC.

The CDR3 bases are TGTGCCAGCAGTGCAGACAGCTCCTACGAGCAGTACTTC. This translates into CASSADSSYEQYF. The J gene is TRBJ2-7, the V gene TRBV2; D is possibly TRBD1 (5 bases). This CDR3 is 13 amino acids long. CDR1 is SNHLY and CDR2 is FYNNEI in the germline V gene. V was trimmed by 4 bases and J by 0 bases, leaving 7 bases between them.

This chain connects TRBV19 to TRBJ2-5; 9 bases are a match to TRBD2. The CDR3 runs to 13 residues. V gave up 5 bases and J gave up 10 bases; unmatched junction bases: 8. Per the germline V gene, CDR1 is LNHDA and CDR2 is SQIVND (reference sequence). The CDR3 region is CASSVQGLAVQYF. The CDR3 region has the DNA TGTGCCAGTAGTGTCCAGGGACTAGCTGTCCAGTACTTC.

In this sample, this clonotype turned up once. The chain is built from TRBV3-1 and TRBJ1-2, with D maybe TRBD1 (5 bases). Germline values: CDR1 LGHDT, CDR2 YNNKEL (reference sequence). The CDR3 is 14 amino acids. V lost 3 bases and J lost 6, with 14 bases in between. For the CDR3, the DNA is TGTGCCAGCAGCCAGAATTCAGGGTCGGATGGCTACACCTTC. Protein sequence: CASSQNSGSDGYTF.

This sequence joins TRBV18 and TRBJ1-1; no clear D gene. The CDR3 runs to 13 residues. Looked up from germline, CDR1 is KGHSH and CDR2 is LQKENI. With 2 bases removed from V and 5 bases from J, the gap between germline ends came to 9 bases. Here the CDR3 reads CASSPTDTTEAFF. The DNA of the CDR3 is TGTGCCAGCTCACCAACCGATACTACTGAAGCTTTCTTT.

The chain has TRBV7-3 and TRBJ1-1; no clear D. Germline CDR1 SGHTA, CDR2 FQGTGA. V was shortened by 0 bases and J by 0 bases, with 8 bases between the two germline ends. The CDR3 spans 15 residues. In nucleotides, the CDR3 is TGTGCCAGCAGCTTAACCGCAGGACTGAACACTGAAGCTTTCTTT. This encodes CASSLTAGLNTEAFF.

This rearrangement joins TRBV12-3 or TRBV12-4 to TRBJ1-1; a possible D gene is TRBD1 (6 bases). This CDR3 has 18 amino acids. V shed 7 bases and J shed 0 bases, with 24 bases lying between them. The CDR3 loop is CASTTWMGPGAMNTEAFF. CDR3 DNA: TGTGCCAGCACTACCTGGATGGGGCCAGGGGCTATGAACACTGAAGCTTTCTTT.

The gene calls are TRBV9 and TRBJ2-1, with a possible D match to TRBD1 (6 bases). The germline CDR1 and CDR2 sequences are SGDLS and YYNGEE. This CDR3 spans 15 amino acids. The V gene lost 0 bases and the J gene lost 4 bases, with 11 bases spanning the gap. The CDR3 nucleotides are TGTGCCAGCAGCGTAGCCGGACAGTTTTACAATGAGCAGTTCTTC. This codes for CASSVAGQFYNEQFF. Full variable domain (outside the CDR3, taken from reference TRBV9 and TRBJ2-1): DSGVTQTPKHLITATGQRVTLRCSPRSGDLSVYWYQQSLDQGLQFLIQYYNGEERAKGNILERFSAQQFPDLHSELNLSSLELGDSALYFCASSVAGQFYNEQFFGPGTRLTVL.

The rearrangement joins TRBV6-1 to TRBJ2-2, with 11 nucleotides matching TRBD2. Germline-derived CDR1 and CDR2 are MNHNS and SASEGT. Germline trimming cut 6 bases from V and 4 bases from J; bases unmatched to any gene: 7. This CDR3 region has 16 residues. The CDR3 protein is CASSPELAGGTGELFF. The CDR3 DNA is TGTGCCAGCAGCCCGGAGCTAGCGGGAGGCACCGGGGAGCTGTTTTTT.

V usage is TRBV29-1 and J usage is TRBJ2-3; D tentatively reads TRBD1 or TRBD2 (6 bases each). With 7 bases removed from V and 10 bases from J, the gap between germline ends came to 15 bases. The germline gives CDR1 SQVTM, CDR2 ANQGSEA. The CDR3 has 11 amino acids. The CDR3 nucleotides read TGCAGCGCCTCGAGGGGGGTGGCGCAGTATTTT. As protein: CSASRGVAQYF.

The V gene is TRBV7-2, the J gene TRBJ1-4; 7 nucleotides match TRBD1. The germline V gene has CDR1 SGHTA and CDR2 FQGNSA. The CDR3 is made up of 15 amino acids. Trimming removed 0 bases from V and 8 bases from J; junction bases left unmatched: 6. The CDR3 DNA follows: TGTGCCAGCAGCTTAGCGGGACAGAAAGGGGAAAAACTGTTTTTT. It encodes CASSLAGQKGEKLFF.

This clonotype was counted between two and nine times. The V call is TRBV5-1, the J call TRBJ1-1; possible D gene TRBD1, 5 bases. There are 14 residues in the CDR3. Germline assignment: CDR1 SGHRS and CDR2 YFSETQ. Trimming removed 0 bases from V and 7 bases from J, with 13 bases in between. The CDR3 protein is CASSLAEGLVEAFF. The CDR3 DNA follows: TGCGCCAGCAGCTTGGCCGAGGGGCTGGTTGAAGCTTTCTTT.

V gene TRBV20-1 combines with J gene TRBJ2-2; 9 positions agree with TRBD1. V lost 3 bases and J lost 7; bases outside the gene matches: 3. The CDR3 length is 13 residues. Germline V lookup: CDR1 DFQATT, CDR2 SNEGSKA (reference sequence). The CDR3 here is CSASGTGSGELFF. CDR3 DNA: TGCAGTGCTAGCGGGACAGGGAGCGGGGAGCTGTTTTTT.

V usage is TRBV7-9 and J usage is TRBJ1-1; D is uncertain. V gave up 1 base and J gave up 4 bases, with 16 bases separating them. The CDR3 length is 16 residues. The germline CDR1 and CDR2 sequences are SEHNR and FQNEAQ (reference sequence). CDR3 sequence reads: CASSLVRSGEGTEAFF. In nucleotides, the CDR3 is TGTGCCAGCAGCTTAGTTCGATCCGGGGAGGGCACTGAAGCTTTCTTT.

The gene calls are TRBV10-3 and TRBJ1-3; TRBD1 matches at 7 bases. Germline loops: CDR1 ENHRY, CDR2 SYGVKD. V shed 2 bases and J 1 base; nucleotides not matched to a gene: 2. This CDR3 comprises 15 residues. The CDR3 region is CAISEPTGSGNTIYF. DNA for the CDR3: TGTGCCATCAGTGAGCCGACAGGGTCTGGAAACACCATATATTTT.

This clonotype was observed a handful of times. This chain connects TRBV20-1 to TRBJ1-5; D is unclear. The germline V gene encodes CDR1 DFQATT and CDR2 SNEGSKA (reference sequence). This CDR3 contains 12 residues. V was cut by 4 bases and J by 7 bases, with 11 bases left in between. CDR3 DNA: TGCAGTGCTACTCCAGGAGGACAGCCCCAGCATTTT. Translation: CSATPGGQPQHF.

This clonotype has at least ten counts. This rearrangement joins TRBV29-1 to TRBJ2-5; no definite D call. V was trimmed by 6 bases and J by 3 bases, leaving 8 bases between them. The germline gives CDR1 SQVTM, CDR2 ANQGSEA. The CDR3 runs to 11 residues. CDR3 sequence: CSVRMKETQYF. CDR3 DNA sequence: TGCAGCGTCCGTATGAAAGAGACCCAGTACTTC. Supplemented by reference TRBV29-1 and TRBJ2-5, the full variable domain reads SAVISQKPSRDICQRGTSLTIQCQVDSQVTMMFWYRQQPGQSLTLIATANQGSEATYESGFVIDKFPISRPNLTFSTLTVSNMSPEDSSIYLCSVRMKETQYFGPGTRLLVL.

J is TRBJ2-5 and V is TRBV28; perhaps TRBD1 as D (5 bases). Trimming took off 3 bases at V and 0 bases at J, with 11 bases between the two ends. The germline gives CDR1 MDHEN, CDR2 SYDVKM. The CDR3 sequence is 15 residues long. Here the CDR3 DNA reads TGTGCCAGCAGTTTGATAGGCAGGGACCAAGAGACCCAGTACTTC. Its protein is CASSLIGRDQETQYF.